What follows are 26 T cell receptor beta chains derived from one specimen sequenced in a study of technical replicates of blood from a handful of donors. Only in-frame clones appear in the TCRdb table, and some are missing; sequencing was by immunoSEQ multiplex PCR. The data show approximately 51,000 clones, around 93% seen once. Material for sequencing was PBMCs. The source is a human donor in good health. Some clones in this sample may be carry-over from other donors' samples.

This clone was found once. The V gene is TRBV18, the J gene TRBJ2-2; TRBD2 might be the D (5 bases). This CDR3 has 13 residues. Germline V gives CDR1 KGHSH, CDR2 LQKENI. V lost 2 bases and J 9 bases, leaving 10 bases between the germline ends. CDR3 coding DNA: TGTGCCAGCTCACCAGACTACCTCCGGGAGCTGTTTTTT. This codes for CASSPDYLRELFF.

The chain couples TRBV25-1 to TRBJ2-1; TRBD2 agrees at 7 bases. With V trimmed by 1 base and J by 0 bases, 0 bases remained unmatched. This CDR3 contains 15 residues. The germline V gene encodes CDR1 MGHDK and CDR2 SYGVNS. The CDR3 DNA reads TGTGCCAGCAGTGAATCGGGGGGCTCCTACAATGAGCAGTTCTTC. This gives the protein CASSESGGSYNEQFF.

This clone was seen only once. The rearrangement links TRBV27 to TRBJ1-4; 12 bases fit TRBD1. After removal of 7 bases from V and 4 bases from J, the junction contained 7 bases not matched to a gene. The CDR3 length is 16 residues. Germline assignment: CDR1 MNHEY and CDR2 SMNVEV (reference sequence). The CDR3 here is CASKRDRGLGNEKLFF. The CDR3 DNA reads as TGTGCCAGCAAGAGGGACAGGGGGCTTGGTAATGAAAAACTGTTTTTT.

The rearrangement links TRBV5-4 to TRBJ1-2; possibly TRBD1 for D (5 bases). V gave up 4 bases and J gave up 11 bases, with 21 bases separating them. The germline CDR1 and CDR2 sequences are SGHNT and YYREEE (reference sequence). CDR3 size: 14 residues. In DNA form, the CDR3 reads TGTGCCAGCAGCCCGGGAGGGGTGCGTAACGAATACACCTTC. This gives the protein CASSPGGVRNEYTF.

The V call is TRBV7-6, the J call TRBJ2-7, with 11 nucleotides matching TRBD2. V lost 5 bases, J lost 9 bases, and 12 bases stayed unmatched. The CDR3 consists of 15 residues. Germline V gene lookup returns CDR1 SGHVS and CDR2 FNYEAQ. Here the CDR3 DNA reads TGTGCCAGCAGCGCGTCTAGCGGGGGGAAAACCGGGCAGTACTTC. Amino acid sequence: CASSASSGGKTGQYF. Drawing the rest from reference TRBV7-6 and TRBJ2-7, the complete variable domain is GAGVSQSPRYKVTKRGQDVALRCDPISGHVSLYWYRQALGQGPEFLTYFNYEAQQDKSGLPNDRFSAERPEGSISTLTIQRTEQRDSAMYRCASSASSGGKTGQYFGPGTRLTVT.

The CDR3 region is CAISFSEGTDYGYTF. The CDR3 region has the DNA TGTGCCATCAGTTTTAGCGAAGGGACAGACTATGGCTACACCTTC. V usage is TRBV10-3 and J usage is TRBJ1-2; 7 bases align to TRBD1. Germline V CDR1 and CDR2: ENHRY, SYGVKD. The V segment lost 5 bases and the J segment 3 bases; nucleotides outside the gene matches: 9. The CDR3 consists of 15 residues.

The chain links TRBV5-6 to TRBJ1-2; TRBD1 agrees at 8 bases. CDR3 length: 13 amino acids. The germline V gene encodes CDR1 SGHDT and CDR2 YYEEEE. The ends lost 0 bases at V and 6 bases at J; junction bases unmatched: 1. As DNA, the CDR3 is TGTGCCAGCAGCTTGGGACAGGGGAATGGCTACACCTTC. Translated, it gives CASSLGQGNGYTF.

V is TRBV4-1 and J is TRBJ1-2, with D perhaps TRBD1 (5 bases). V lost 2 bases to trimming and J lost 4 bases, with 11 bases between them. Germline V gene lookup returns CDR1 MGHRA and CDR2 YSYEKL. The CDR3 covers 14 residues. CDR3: CASSQSGVGYGYTF. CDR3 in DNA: TGCGCCAGCAGCCAATCGGGGGTTGGCTATGGCTACACCTTC.

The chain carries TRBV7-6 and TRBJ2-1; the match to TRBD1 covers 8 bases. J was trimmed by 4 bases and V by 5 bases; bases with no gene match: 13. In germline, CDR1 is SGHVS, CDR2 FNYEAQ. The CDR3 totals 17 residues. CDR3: CASSARLGGQAYNEQFF. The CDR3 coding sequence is TGTGCCAGCAGCGCTAGGCTTGGGGGACAGGCATACAATGAGCAGTTCTTC.

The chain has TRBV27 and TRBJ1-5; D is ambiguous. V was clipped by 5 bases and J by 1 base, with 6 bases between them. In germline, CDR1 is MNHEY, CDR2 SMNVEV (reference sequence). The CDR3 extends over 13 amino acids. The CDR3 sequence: CASSQESNQPQHF. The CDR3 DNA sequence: TGTGCCAGCAGTCAAGAGAGCAATCAGCCCCAGCATTTT.

CDR3 amino acids: CASSQGRLGDIYGYTF. Here the CDR3 DNA reads TGTGCCAGCAGCCAAGGTCGGCTGGGGGACATTTATGGCTACACCTTC. V usage is TRBV14 and J usage is TRBJ1-2; a possible D gene is TRBD1 (6 bases). Germline CDR1 and CDR2: SGHDN and FVKESK. The CDR3 has 16 residues. Trimming took off 1 base at V and 5 bases at J, with 17 bases between the two ends.

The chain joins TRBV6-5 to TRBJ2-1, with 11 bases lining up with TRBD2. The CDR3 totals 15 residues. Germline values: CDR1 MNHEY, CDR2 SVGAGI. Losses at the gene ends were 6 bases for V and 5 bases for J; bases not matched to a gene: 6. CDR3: CASRTLAGAHNEQFF. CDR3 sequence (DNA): TGTGCCAGCAGGACACTAGCGGGAGCCCACAATGAGCAGTTCTTC.

In DNA form, the CDR3 reads TGTGCCAGCTCACCACTAAGCAGCACAGATACGCAGTATTTT. Translation gives CASSPLSSTDTQYF. The chain links TRBV18 to TRBJ2-3; no clear D. V lost 1 base to trimming and J lost 0 bases, with 5 bases between them. The CDR3 spans 14 residues. Germline V gene sequence: CDR1 KGHSH, CDR2 LQKENI.

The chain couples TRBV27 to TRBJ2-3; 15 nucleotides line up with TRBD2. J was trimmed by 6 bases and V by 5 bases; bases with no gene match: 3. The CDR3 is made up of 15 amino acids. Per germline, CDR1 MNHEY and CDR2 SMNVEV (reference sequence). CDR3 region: CASSLGLAGGDTQYF. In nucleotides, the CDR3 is TGTGCCAGCAGTCTAGGACTAGCGGGGGGGGATACGCAGTATTTT.

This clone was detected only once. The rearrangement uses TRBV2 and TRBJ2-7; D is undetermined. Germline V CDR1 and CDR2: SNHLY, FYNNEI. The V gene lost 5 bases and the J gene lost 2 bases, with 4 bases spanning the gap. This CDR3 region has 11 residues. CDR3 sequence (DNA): TGTGCCAGCAGTTATGCCTACGAGCAGTACTTC. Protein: CASSYAYEQYF.

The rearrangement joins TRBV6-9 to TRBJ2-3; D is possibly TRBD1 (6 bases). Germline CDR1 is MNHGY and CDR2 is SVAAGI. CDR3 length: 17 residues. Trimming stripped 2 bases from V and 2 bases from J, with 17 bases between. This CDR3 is CASSYGKFGGNTDTQYF. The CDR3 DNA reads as TGTGCCAGCAGTTATGGCAAGTTTGGGGGCAACACAGATACGCAGTATTTT.

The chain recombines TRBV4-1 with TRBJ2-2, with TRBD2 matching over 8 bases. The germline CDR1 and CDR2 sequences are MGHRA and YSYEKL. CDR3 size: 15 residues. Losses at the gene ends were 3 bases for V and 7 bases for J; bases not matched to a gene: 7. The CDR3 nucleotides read TGCGCCAGCAGCCACCCGGGGGGGGCCATCGGGGAGCTGTTTTTT. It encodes CASSHPGGAIGELFF.

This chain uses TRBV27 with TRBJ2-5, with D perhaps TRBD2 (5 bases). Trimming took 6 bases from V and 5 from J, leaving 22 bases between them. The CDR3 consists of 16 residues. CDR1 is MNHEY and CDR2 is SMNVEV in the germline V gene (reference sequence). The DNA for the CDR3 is TGTGCCAGCAGCCCAACACTAGTCCGTTATTTGGAGACCCAGTACTTC. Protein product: CASSPTLVRYLETQYF.

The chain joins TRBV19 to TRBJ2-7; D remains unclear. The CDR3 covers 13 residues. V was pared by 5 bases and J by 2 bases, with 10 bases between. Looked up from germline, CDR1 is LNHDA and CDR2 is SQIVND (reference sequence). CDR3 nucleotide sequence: TGTGCCAGTAGTGGCGGCTACACCTACGAGCAGTACTTC. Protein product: CASSGGYTYEQYF.

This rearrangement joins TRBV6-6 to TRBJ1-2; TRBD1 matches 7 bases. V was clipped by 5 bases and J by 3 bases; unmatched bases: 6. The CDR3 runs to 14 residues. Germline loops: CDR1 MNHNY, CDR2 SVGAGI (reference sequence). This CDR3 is CASSRQGRYYGYTF. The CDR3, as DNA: TGTGCCAGCAGTAGACAGGGTCGGTACTATGGCTACACCTTC.

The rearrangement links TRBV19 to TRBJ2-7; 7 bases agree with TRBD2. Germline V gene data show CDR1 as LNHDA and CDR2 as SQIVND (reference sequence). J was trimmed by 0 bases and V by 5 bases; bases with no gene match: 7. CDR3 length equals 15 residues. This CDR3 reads CASSPSSGFSYEQYF. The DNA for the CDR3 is TGTGCCAGTAGTCCCTCTAGCGGATTCTCCTACGAGCAGTACTTC. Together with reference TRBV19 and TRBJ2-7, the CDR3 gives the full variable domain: DGGITQSPKYLFRKEGQNVTLSCEQNLNHDAMYWYRQDPGQGLRLIYYSQIVNDFQKGDIAEGYSVSREKKESFPLTVTSAQKNPTAFYLCASSPSSGFSYEQYFGPGTRLTVT.

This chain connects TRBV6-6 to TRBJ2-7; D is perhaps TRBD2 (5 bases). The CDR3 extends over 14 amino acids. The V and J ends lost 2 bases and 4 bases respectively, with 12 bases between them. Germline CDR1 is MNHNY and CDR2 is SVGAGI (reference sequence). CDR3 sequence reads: CASSYVRAAYEQYF. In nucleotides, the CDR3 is TGTGCCAGCAGTTACGTGAGGGCCGCATACGAGCAGTACTTC.

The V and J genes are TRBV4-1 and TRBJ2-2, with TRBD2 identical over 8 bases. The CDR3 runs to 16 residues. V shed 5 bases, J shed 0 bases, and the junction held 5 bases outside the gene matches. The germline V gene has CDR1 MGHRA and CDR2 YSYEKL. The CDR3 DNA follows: TGCGCCAGCAGCTCTCGGGGGGGTGCGAACACCGGGGAGCTGTTTTTT. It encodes CASSSRGGANTGELFF.

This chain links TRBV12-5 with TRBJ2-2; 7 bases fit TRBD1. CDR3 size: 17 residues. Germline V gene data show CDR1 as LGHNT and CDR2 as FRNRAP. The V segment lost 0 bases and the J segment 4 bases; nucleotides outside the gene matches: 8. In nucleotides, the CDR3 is TGTGCTAGTGGTTTGGTACTGGACAGGAGATTCACCGGGGAGCTGTTTTTT. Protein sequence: CASGLVLDRRFTGELFF. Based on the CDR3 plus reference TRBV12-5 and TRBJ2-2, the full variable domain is DARVTQTPRHKVTEMGQEVTMRCQPILGHNTVFWYRQTMMQGLELLAYFRNRAPLDDSGMPKDRFSAEMPDATLATLKIQPSEPRDSAVYFCASGLVLDRRFTGELFFGEGSRLTVL.

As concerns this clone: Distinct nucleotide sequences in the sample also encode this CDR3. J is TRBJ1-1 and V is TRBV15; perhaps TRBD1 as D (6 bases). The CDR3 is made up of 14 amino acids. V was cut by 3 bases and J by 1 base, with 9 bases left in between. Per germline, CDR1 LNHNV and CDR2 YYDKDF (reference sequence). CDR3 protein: CATSRTGQNTEAFF. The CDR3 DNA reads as TGTGCCACCAGCAGGACAGGCCAGAACACTGAAGCTTTCTTT.

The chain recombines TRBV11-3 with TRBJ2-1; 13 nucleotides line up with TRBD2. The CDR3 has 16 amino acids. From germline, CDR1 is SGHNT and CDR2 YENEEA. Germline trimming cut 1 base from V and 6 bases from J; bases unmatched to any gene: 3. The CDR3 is CASSLGTSGGFNEQFF. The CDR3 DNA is TGTGCCAGCAGCTTAGGGACTAGCGGGGGTTTCAATGAGCAGTTCTTC.